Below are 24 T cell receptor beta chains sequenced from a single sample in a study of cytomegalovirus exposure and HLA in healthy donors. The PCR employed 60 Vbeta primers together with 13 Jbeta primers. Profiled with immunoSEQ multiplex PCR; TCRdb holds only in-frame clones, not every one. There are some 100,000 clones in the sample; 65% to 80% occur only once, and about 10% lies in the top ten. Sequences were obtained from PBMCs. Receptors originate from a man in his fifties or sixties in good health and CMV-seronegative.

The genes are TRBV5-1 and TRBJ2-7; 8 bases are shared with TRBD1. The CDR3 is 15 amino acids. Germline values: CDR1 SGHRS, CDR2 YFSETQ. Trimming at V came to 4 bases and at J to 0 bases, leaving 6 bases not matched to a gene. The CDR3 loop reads CASSLGQGSSYEQYF. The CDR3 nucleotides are TGCGCCAGCAGCCTTGGACAGGGTAGCTCCTACGAGCAGTACTTC.

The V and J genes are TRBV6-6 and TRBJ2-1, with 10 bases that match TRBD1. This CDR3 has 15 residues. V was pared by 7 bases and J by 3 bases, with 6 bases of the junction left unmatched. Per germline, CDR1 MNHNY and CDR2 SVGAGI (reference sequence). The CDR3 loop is CASTKDRGLYNEQFF. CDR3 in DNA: TGTGCCAGCACTAAAGACAGGGGGCTCTACAATGAGCAGTTCTTC.

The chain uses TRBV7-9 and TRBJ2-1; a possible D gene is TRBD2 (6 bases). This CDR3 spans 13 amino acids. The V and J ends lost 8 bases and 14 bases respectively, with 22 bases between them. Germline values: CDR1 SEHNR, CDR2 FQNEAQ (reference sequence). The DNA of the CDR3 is TGTGCCAGCCGCCCCCTAGGGCAGGGAGGCAAGTTCTTC. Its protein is CASRPLGQGGKFF.

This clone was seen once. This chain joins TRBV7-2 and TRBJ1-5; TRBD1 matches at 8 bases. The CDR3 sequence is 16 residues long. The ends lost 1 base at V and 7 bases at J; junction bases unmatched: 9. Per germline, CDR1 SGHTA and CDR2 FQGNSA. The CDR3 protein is CASSLDRSGGMQPQHF. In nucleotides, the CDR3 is TGTGCCAGCAGCTTAGACCGGTCAGGGGGCATGCAGCCCCAGCATTTT.

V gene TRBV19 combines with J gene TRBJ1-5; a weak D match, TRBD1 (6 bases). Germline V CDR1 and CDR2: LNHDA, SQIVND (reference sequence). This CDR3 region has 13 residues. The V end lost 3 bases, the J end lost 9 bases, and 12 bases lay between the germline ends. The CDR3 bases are TGTGCCAGTAGTATGGGACACGGAGGGCCCCAGCATTTT. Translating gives CASSMGHGGPQHF.

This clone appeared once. CDR3 DNA sequence: TGTGCCAGCACCTCGGACTCCTTCTTTAGCACAGATACGCAGTATTTT. Residues: CASTSDSFFSTDTQYF. The chain couples TRBV7-2 to TRBJ2-3, with D possibly matching TRBD2 (5 bases). Germline loops: CDR1 SGHTA, CDR2 FQGNSA. This CDR3 comprises 16 residues. Trimming pared 7 bases from V and 0 bases from J, leaving 17 bases between.

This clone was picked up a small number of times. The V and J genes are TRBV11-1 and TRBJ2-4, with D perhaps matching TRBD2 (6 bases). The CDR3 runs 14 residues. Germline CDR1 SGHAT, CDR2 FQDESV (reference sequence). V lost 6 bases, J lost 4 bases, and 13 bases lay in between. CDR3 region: CASSPTRAKNIQYF. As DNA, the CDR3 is TGTGCCAGCAGTCCGACTAGGGCAAAAAACATTCAGTACTTC.

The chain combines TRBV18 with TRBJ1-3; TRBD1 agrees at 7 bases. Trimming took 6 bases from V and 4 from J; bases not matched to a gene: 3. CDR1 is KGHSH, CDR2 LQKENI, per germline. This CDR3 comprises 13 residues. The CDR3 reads CASSGTVGNTIYF. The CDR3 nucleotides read TGTGCCAGCTCCGGGACAGTAGGAAACACCATATATTTT.

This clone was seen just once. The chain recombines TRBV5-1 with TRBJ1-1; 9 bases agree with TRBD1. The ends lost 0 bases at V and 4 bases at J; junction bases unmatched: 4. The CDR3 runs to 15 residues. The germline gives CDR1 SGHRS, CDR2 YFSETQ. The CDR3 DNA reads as TGCGCCAGCAGCTTGGCCCAGACAGGGGGCACTGAAGCTTTCTTT. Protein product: CASSLAQTGGTEAFF.

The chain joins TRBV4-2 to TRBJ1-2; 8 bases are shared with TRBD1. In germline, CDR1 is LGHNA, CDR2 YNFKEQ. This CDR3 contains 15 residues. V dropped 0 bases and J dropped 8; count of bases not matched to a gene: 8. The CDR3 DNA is TGTGCCAGCAGCCAAGAGGACAGGGAAGCGAAGGGCTACACCTTC. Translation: CASSQEDREAKGYTF.

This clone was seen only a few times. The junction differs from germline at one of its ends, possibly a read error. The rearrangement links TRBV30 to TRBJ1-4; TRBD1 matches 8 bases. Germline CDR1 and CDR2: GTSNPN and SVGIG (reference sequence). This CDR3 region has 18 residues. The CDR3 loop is CAWSVQKGAGTGTEKPFF. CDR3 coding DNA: TGTGCCTGGAGTGTACAAAAGGGTGCCGGGACAGGAACCGAAAAACCGTTTTTT.

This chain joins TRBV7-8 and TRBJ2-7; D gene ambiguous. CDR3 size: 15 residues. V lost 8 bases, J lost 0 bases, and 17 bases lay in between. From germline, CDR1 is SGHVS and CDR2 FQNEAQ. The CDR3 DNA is TGTGCCAGCGTCAATACGAGCCTCTCCTCCTACGAGCAGTACTTC. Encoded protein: CASVNTSLSSYEQYF.

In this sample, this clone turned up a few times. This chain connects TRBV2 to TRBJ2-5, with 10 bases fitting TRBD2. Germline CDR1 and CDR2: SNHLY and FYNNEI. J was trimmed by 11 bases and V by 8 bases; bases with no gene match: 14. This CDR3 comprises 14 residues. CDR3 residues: CASLLAGVMGEQYF. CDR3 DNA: TGTGCCAGCCTCCTAGCGGGGGTCATGGGGGAGCAGTACTTC.

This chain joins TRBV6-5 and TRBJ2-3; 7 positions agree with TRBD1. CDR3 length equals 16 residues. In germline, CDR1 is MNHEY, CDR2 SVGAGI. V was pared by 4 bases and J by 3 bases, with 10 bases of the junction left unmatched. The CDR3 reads CASSSFYGTDTDTQYF. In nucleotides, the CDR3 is TGTGCCAGCAGTTCCTTCTACGGGACAGATACAGATACGCAGTATTTT.

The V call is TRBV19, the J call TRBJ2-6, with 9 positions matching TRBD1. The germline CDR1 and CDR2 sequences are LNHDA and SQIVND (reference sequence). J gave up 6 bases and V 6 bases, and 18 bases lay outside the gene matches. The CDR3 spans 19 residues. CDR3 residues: CASRPTFRDRVPEANVLTF. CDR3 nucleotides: TGTGCCAGTAGGCCGACCTTCCGGGACAGGGTCCCGGAGGCCAACGTCCTGACTTTC.

The CDR3 DNA sequence: TGCGCCAGCAGCTTGGACAGGTCTTTGGGGGAGCTGTTTTTT. It yields the protein CASSLDRSLGELFF. The V gene is TRBV5-1, the J gene TRBJ2-2, with a weak D call TRBD1 (5 bases). This CDR3 is 14 amino acids long. The V and J ends lost 0 bases and 8 bases respectively, with 11 bases between them. In germline, CDR1 is SGHRS, CDR2 YFSETQ. Full variable domain (missing parts from reference TRBV5-1 and TRBJ2-2): KAGVTQTPRYLIKTRGQQVTLSCSPISGHRSVSWYQQTPGQGLQFLFEYFSETQRNKGNFPGRFSGRQFSNSRSEMNVSTLELGDSALYLCASSLDRSLGELFFGEGSRLTVL.

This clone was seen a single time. In nucleotides, the CDR3 is TGTGCCATCAGTGGAGACAGGGCCCAGCCCCAGCATTTT. Residues: CAISGDRAQPQHF. V and J are TRBV10-3 and TRBJ1-5; 7 bases agree with TRBD1. Germline CDR1 reads ENHRY; CDR2 reads SYGVKD. This CDR3 contains 13 residues. V shed 4 bases, J shed 7 bases, and the junction held 4 bases outside the gene matches.

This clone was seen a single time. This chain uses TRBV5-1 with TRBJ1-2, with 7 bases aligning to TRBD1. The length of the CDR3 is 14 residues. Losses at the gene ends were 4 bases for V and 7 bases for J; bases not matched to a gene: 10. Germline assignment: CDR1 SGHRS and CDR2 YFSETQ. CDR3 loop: CASSPAEGAGGYTF. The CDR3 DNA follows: TGCGCCAGCAGCCCGGCGGAGGGGGCTGGTGGCTACACCTTC. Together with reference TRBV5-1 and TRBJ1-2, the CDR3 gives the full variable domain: KAGVTQTPRYLIKTRGQQVTLSCSPISGHRSVSWYQQTPGQGLQFLFEYFSETQRNKGNFPGRFSGRQFSNSRSEMNVSTLELGDSALYLCASSPAEGAGGYTFGSGTRLTVV.

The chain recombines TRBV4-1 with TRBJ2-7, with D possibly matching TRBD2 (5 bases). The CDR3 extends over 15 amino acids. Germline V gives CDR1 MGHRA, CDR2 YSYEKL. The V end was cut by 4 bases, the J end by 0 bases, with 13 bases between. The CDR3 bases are TGCGCCAGCAGCCTAGTGACGGGAAGCTCCTACGAGCAGTACTTC. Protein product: CASSLVTGSSYEQYF.

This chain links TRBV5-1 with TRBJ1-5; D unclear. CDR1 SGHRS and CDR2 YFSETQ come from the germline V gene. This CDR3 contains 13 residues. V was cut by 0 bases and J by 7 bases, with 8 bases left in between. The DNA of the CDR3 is TGCGCCAGCAGCTTGGACAGTCTCCAGCCCCAGCATTTT. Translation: CASSLDSLQPQHF.

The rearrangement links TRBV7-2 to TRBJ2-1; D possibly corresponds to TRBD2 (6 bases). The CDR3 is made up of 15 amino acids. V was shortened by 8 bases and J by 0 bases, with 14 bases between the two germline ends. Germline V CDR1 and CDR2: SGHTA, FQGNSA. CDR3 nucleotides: TGTGCCAGCTCCCAGGCTAGCGACTCCTACAATGAGCAGTTCTTC. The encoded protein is CASSQASDSYNEQFF.

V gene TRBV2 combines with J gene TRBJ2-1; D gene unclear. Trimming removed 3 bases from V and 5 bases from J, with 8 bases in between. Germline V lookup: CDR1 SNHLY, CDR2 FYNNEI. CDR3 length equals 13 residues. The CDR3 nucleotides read TGTGCCAGCAGTGATTTTATTAACAATGAGCAGTTCTTC. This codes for CASSDFINNEQFF. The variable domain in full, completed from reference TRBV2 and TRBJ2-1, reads EPEVTQTPSHQVTQMGQEVILRCVPISNHLYFYWYRQILGQKVEFLVSFYNNEISEKSEIFDDQFSVERPDGSNFTLKIRSTKLEDSAMYFCASSDFINNEQFFGPGTRLTVL.

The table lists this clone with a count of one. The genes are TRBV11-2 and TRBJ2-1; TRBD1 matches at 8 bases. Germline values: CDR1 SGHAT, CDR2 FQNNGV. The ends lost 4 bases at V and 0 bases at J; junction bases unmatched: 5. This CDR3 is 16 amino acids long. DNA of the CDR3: TGTGCCAGCAGCTGGTTAGGACAGGGCTCCTACAATGAGCAGTTCTTC. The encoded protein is CASSWLGQGSYNEQFF.

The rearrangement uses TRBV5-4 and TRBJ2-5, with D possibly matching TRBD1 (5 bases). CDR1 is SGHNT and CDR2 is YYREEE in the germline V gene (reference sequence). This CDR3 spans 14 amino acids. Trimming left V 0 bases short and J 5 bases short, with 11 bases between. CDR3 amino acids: CASSLEGMGETQYF. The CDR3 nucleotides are TGTGCCAGCAGCTTGGAGGGGATGGGGGAGACCCAGTACTTC. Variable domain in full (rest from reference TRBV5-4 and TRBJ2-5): ETGVTQSPTHLIKTRGQQVTLRCSSQSGHNTVSWYQQALGQGPQFIFQYYREEENGRGNFPPRFSGLQFPNYSSELNVNALELDDSALYLCASSLEGMGETQYFGPGTRLLVL.